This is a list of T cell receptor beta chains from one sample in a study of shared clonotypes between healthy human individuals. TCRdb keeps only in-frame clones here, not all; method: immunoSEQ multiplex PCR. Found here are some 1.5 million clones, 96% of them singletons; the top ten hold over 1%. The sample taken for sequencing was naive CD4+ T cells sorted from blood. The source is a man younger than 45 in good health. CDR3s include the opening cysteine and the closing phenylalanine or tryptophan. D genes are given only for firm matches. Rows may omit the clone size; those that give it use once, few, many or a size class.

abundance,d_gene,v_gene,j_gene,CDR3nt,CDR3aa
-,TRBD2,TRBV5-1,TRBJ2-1,TGCGCCAGCAGCCCAGTACTAGCGGGAGGTCCCAATGAGCAGTTCTTC,CASSPVLAGGPNEQFF
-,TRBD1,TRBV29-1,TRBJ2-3,TGCAGCGTTGATGGATGGACAGGCGGGTATACGCAGTATTTT,CSVDGWTGGYTQYF
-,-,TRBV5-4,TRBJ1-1,TGTGCCAGCAGCCCGCCAGAAGCCAGAAAGAACACTGAAGCTTTCTTT,CASSPPEARKNTEAFF
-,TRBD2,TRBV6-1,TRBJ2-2,TGTGCCAGCAGGAAGGGAGGGCCGGCCGGGGAGCTGTTTTTT,CASRKGGPAGELFF
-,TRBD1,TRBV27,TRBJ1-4,TGTGCCAGCAGGCCGGACAGGGTGGGGGAAAAACTGTTTTTT,CASRPDRVGEKLFF
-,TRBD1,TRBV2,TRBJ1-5,TGTGCCAGCGGTACTGGGACAGGGCAATATCAGCCCCAGCATTTT,CASGTGTGQYQPQHF
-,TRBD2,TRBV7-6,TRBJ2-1,TGTGCCAGCAGCCACCTACTCAGGCGGGGGGGGTACAATGAGCAGTTCTTC,CASSHLLRRGGYNEQFF
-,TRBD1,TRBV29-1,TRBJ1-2,TGCAGCGTAGAGGGGGACAGGGTTTATGGCTACACCTTC,CSVEGDRVYGYTF
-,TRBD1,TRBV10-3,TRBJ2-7,TGTGCCATCAGTGGGGACAGGGATCCCTACGAGCAGTACTTC,CAISGDRDPYEQYF
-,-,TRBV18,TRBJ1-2,TGTGCCAGCTCACCTCCGAGAAGTTTGCCCTATGGCTACACCTTC,CASSPPRSLPYGYTF
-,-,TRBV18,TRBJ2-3,TGTGCCAGCTCACCACCGACTAGCACAGATACGCAGTATTTT,CASSPPTSTDTQYF
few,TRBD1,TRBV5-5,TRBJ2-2,TGTGCCAGCAGCACATACAGGGGGCTGTCGGCCACCGGGGAGCTGTTTTTT,CASSTYRGLSATGELFF
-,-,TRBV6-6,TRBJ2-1,TGTGCCAGCAGTTACTCGAAGAGGGCGGGTTACAATGAGCAGTTCTTC,CASSYSKRAGYNEQFF
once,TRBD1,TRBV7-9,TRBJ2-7,TGTGCCAGCAGCTTCCGGACAGGGAACGAGCAGTACTTC,CASSFRTGNEQYF
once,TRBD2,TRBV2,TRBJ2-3,TGTGCCAGCATAACCGGACTAGCGGGAAGAGATACGCAGTATTTT,CASITGLAGRDTQYF
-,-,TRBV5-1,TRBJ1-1,TGCGCCAGCAGCGTGGATAACACTGAAGCTTTCTTT,CASSVDNTEAFF
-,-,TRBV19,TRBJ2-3,TGTGCCAGTAGTATAATCCCGGCAGATACGCAGTATTTT,CASSIIPADTQYF
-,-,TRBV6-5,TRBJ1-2,TGTGCCAGCAGTTACGAGGGCATAAGTGGGGAGAACTTC,CASSYEGISGENF
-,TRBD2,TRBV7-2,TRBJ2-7,TGTGCCAGCAGCCAAGAAGCGGGACCCTACGAGCAGTACTTC,CASSQEAGPYEQYF
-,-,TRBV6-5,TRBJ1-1,TGTGCCAGCAGTCGACTTCCCATGAGCACTGAAGCTTTCTTT,CASSRLPMSTEAFF
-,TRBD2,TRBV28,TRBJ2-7,TGTGCCAGCAGTTTAGGGCTAGCGGGAGACCCCTACGAGCAGTACTTC,CASSLGLAGDPYEQYF
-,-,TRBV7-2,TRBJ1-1,TGTGCCAGCAGCTTAGTTATGGGGGCCACTGAAGCTTTCTTT,CASSLVMGATEAFF
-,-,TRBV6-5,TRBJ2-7,TGTGCCAGCAGCCCGGGACTCCCCATATTCTACGAGCAGTACTTC,CASSPGLPIFYEQYF
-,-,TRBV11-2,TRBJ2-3,TGTGCCAGCAGCTTACGGGGCGCAGATACGCAGTATTTT,CASSLRGADTQYF
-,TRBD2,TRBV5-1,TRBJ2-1,TGCGCCAGCAGCTCTGGACTAGCGGGGTCGAGCTCCTACAATGAGCAGTTCTTC,CASSSGLAGSSSYNEQFF
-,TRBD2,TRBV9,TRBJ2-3,TGTGCCAGCAGCGTAGGAGCGGGGCCCACAGATACGCAGTATTTT,CASSVGAGPTDTQYF
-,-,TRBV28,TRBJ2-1,TGTGCCAGCAGACGGGACCCTTCGGGGAATGAGCAGTTCTTC,CASRRDPSGNEQFF
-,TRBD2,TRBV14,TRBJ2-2,TGTGCCAGCAGCCAATATCTAGCGGGTCTGGCCGGGGAGCTGTTTTTT,CASSQYLAGLAGELFF
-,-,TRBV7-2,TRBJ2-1,TGTGCCAGCAGCTTCGTCACTACGAGCTCCTACAATGAGCAGTTCTTC,CASSFVTTSSYNEQFF
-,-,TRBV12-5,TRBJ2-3,TGTGCTAGTGCCACGTTAGGGTCTGCGCAGTATTTT,CASATLGSAQYF
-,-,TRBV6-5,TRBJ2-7,TGTGCCAGCAGTATGGCCGGCGGACCGCTATACGAGCAGTACTTC,CASSMAGGPLYEQYF
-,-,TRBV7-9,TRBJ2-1,TGTGCCAGCAGCTCCCCCCCGACTCGAAGCTCCTACAATGAGCAGTTCTTC,CASSSPPTRSSYNEQFF
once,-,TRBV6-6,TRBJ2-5,TGTGCCAGCAGCCAGCCACAGGGGAGGGAGACCCAGTACTTC,CASSQPQGRETQYF
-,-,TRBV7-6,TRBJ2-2,TGTGCCAGCAGCTTAGGACACGGGGGGAACACCGGGGAGCTGTTTTTT,CASSLGHGGNTGELFF
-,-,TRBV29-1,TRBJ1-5,-,CSVGPGDPQPQHF
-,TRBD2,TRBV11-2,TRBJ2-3,TGTGCCAGCAGCTTCGGACTAGCGGGGGTAGATACGCAGTATTTT,CASSFGLAGVDTQYF
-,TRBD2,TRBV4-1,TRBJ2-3,TGCGCCAGCACTCAATCGGGAGGGCCGAGCACAGATACGCAGTATTTT,CASTQSGGPSTDTQYF
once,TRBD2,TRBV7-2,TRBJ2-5,TGTGCCAGCAGCTTAGGGACTAGCAGAGAGACCCAGTACTTC,CASSLGTSRETQYF
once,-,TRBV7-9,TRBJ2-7,TGTGCCAGCAGCTTCAAAGGTGGTGTCGGGATCAACGAGCAGTACTTC,CASSFKGGVGINEQYF
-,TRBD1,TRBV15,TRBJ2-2,TGTGCCACCAGCAGGAAACCCGGGACAGGGAACACCGGGGAGCTGTTTTTT,CATSRKPGTGNTGELFF
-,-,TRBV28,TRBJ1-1,TGTGCCAGCAGTTTAGGGACGCAACCCTTCGCGGAAGCTTTCTTT,CASSLGTQPFAEAFF